This T cell receptor (beta chain) was identified in a study of blood T cell repertoires in COVID-19. The wider study: COVID-19 samples, acute and convalescent, were from the United States, Italy and Spain. The analysed material was cDNA or gDNA that came from T cells, B-cell-depleted T cells, or PBMCs.

In the authors' methods: Researchers report that nucleated cell counts were estimated from reference gene primer amplification. Assay used: immunoSEQ multiplex PCR; TCRdb lists only in-frame clones, some missing. The V and J calls and clone size were taken over from that table, and D and trimming were inferred from the DNA. The table shows 80,000 to 90,000 clones, with approximately 86% occurring only once. The CDR3 is 17 residues long. From germline, CDR1 is LGHDT and CDR2 YNNKEL (reference sequence). V dropped 0 bases and J dropped 7 bases, with 19 bases sitting between them. This clone came up once.

The sample comprised peripheral blood. The clonotype comes from a man older than 75 with active or convalescent COVID-19. The chain is built from TRBV3-1 (or the pseudogene TRBV3-2) and TRBJ2-1, with a weak D call TRBD2 (6 bases). The DNA for the CDR3 is TGTGCCAGCAGCCAAGATGGAGGGTCGACCGGGAGAAATGAGCAGTTCTTC. It translates to CASSQDGGSTGRNEQFF.